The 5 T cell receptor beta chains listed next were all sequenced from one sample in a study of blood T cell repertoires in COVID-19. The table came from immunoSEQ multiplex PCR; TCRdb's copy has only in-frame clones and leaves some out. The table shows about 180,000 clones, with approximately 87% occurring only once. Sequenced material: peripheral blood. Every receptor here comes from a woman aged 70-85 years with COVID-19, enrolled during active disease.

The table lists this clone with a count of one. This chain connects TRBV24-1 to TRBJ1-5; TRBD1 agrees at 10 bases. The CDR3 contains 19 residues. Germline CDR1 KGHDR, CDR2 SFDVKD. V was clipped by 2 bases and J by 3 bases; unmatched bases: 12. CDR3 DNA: TGTGCCACCAGTGATTCGGACAGGGGGGGTATAGCGTCCAATCAGCCCCAGCATTTT. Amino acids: CATSDSDRGGIASNQPQHF.

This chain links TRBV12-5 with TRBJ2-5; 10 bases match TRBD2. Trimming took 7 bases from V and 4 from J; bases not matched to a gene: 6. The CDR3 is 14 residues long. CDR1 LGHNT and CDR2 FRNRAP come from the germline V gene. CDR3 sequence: CASDSSGRGETQYF. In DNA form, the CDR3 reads TGTGCTAGTGACTCAAGCGGGAGGGGAGAGACCCAGTACTTC.

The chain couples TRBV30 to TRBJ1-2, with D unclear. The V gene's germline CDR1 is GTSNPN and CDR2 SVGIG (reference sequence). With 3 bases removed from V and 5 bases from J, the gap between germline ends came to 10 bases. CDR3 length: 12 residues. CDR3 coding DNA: TGTGCCTGGAGCGTCAGTTTTTATGGCTACACCTTC. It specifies CAWSVSFYGYTF.

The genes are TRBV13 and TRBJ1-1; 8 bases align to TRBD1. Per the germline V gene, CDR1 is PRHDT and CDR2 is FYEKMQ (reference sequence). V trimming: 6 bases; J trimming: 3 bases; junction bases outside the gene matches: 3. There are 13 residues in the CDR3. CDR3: CASSSDRDTEAFF. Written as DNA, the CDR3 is TGTGCCAGCAGTTCGGACAGGGACACTGAAGCTTTCTTT. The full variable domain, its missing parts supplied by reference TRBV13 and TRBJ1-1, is AAGVIQSPRHLIKEKRETATLKCYPIPRHDTVYWYQQGPGQDPQFLISFYEKMQSDKGSIPDRFSAQQFSDYHSELNMSSLELGDSALYFCASSSDRDTEAFFGQGTRLTVV.

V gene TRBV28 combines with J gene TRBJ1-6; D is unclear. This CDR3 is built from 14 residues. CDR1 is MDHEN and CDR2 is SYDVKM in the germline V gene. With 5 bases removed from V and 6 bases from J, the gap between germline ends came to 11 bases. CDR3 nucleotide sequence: TGTGCCAGCAGTCAAGGCGGAGGTAATTCACCCCTCCACTTT. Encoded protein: CASSQGGGNSPLHF.